What follows describes a single T cell receptor beta chain. The antigen is undetermined. Clones were sequenced by immunoSEQ multiplex PCR, and TCRdb holds only the in-frame ones, with some missing. This sample yields nearly 600,000 clones, of which less than 97% are seen a single time; over 0.09% belongs to the top ten. CDR3 size: 13 residues. V shed 4 bases, J shed 8 bases, and the junction held 6 bases outside the gene matches. From germline, CDR1 is SGHTS and CDR2 YDEGEE. These data belong to a study of shared clonotypes between healthy human individuals. Naive CD8 cells lacked CD45RO and underwent positive selection for CCR7, leaving out terminally differentiated effector memory CD45RA+ cells. Study-level points and caveats: Clonotypes shared by all four donors outscored non-shared clonotypes in generation probability.

This TCR was recovered from a woman aged 25 to 39 in good health. The sample consisted of naive CD8+ T cells sorted from blood. The V gene is TRBV5-8, the J gene TRBJ2-1, with 7 bases that match TRBD2. CDR3 in DNA: TGTGCCAGCAGCGGAGGACTAGGGGATGAGCAGTTCTTC. Protein: CASSGGLGDEQFF.